The clone carrying this TCR beta chain showed up just once. What it recognizes is unknown. This specimen belongs to a study of cytomegalovirus exposure and HLA in healthy donors. Regarding the study as a whole: Earlier analysis found most TCR beta V segments productive about 90% or about 30% of the time.

Primers included in the PCR were 60 Vbeta and 13 Jbeta primers. Profiled with immunoSEQ multiplex PCR; TCRdb holds only in-frame clones, not every one. The sample yields 130,000 to 150,000 clones, 60% to 85% seen once. This CDR3 region has 15 residues. V was pared by 6 bases and J by 2 bases, with 4 bases of the junction left unmatched. Germline V gives CDR1 LNHDA, CDR2 SQIVND (reference sequence). These donors, healthy bone marrow donors, were studied. The sequence came from a young man in good health and CMV-seronegative. Source material: PBMCs. This sequence joins TRBV19 and TRBJ2-2; 9 positions agree with TRBD1. The CDR3 DNA follows: TGTGCCAGTAGGTTGACAGGGGGTAACACCGGGGAGCTGTTTTTT. Translating gives CASRLTGGNTGELFF.